This T cell receptor (beta chain) was obtained from a study of cytomegalovirus exposure and HLA in healthy donors. Whole-study findings and limits: Association of a missense DCLRE1C variant with TCR beta V- and J-gene trimming was reported in a later analysis.

Concerning this clone itself: Its target is unknown.

It was with 60 Vbeta and 13 Jbeta primers that the PCR ran. Methods used by the authors: In a later analysis, of 79 million or so unique beta chains, roughly 9.9 million appeared in at least two donors. Assay: immunoSEQ multiplex PCR; the TCRdb copy retains only in-frame clones and omits some. That table furnishes V, J and clone size, whereas the DNA furnished D and trimming. This sample carries some 130,000 clones, roughly three quarters of them seen once, and the ten largest clones take over 2%. Each donor's status was that of a healthy bone marrow donor. This CDR3 contains 14 residues. Germline V gene data show CDR1 as MDHEN and CDR2 as SYDVKM. With 2 bases removed from V and 7 bases from J, the gap between germline ends came to 15 bases.

The source of this sequence is a man between 25 and 39 years old in good health and CMV-seronegative. The rearrangement links TRBV28 to TRBJ2-7; possibly TRBD2 for D (5 bases). Sequencing was done on a sample of PBMCs. This chain's CDR3 is CASSLPGLAFEQYF. Written as DNA, the CDR3 is TGTGCCAGCAGTTTACCCGGACTCGCTTTTGAGCAGTACTTC.